This TCR beta chain is drawn from a study of early T cells in non-severe SARS-CoV-2 infection. A few counts support this clonotype. It is likely a read error, because the conserved phenylalanine at the end of the CDR3 is missing. The DNA is omitted, as the CDR3 cannot be located on it reliably, and the CDR3 follows TCRdb's listing. From the 5' RACE reads, TCRdb called clonotypes with MiXCR, one entry per CDR3 protein. The sample records about 70,000 distinct CDR3 sequences, approximately 5% being singletons. Germline CDR1 reads SNHLY; CDR2 reads FYNNEI. From its first to its last residue, the CDR3 has 8 amino acids.

This clonotype was obtained from an adult who was a healthcare worker with PCR-confirmed SARS-CoV-2 infection or an uninfected control (not recorded which). The chain carries TRBV2 and TRBJ1-2; the table's D call TRBD1 went unverified against the DNA. The sample here was whole blood, taken at baseline. CDR3 sequence reads: CASGRVLS.